One T cell receptor (beta chain) is described in this entry. Its antigen is still unknown. The data are from a study of siplizumab effects on memory and regulatory T cells. Study-wide results and caveats: Controls had approximately 26% Treg-derived mappable alloreactive CD4+ clones on average, versus about 69% with siplizumab. Proliferating CD4+ or CD8+ clones, roughly 80-96% of them, lacked an assignable naive or memory phenotype. Alloreactive sequences traceable to unstimulated CD4+ memory cells were significantly reduced by siplizumab. Major contributors to the alloresponse seemed to be naive T cells, which also appeared more diverse than memory cells.

This CDR3 has 14 residues. Germline loops: CDR1 SGHRS, CDR2 YFSETQ. V dropped 2 bases and J dropped 5 bases, with 12 bases sitting between them. The method was immunoSEQ multiplex PCR; TCRdb's version includes in-frame clones alone and lacks a portion of them. Seen here are some 110,000 clones, about 94% observed once, and the top ten hold 0.62%. Sequencing input: Tregs sorted from blood. This clonotype was sampled from a human donor in good health. J is TRBJ2-3 and V is TRBV5-1; weak D call: TRBD1 (6 bases). The CDR3 sequence is CASSFISGEDTQYF. In DNA form, the CDR3 reads TGCGCCAGCAGCTTCATATCAGGGGAAGATACGCAGTATTTT.